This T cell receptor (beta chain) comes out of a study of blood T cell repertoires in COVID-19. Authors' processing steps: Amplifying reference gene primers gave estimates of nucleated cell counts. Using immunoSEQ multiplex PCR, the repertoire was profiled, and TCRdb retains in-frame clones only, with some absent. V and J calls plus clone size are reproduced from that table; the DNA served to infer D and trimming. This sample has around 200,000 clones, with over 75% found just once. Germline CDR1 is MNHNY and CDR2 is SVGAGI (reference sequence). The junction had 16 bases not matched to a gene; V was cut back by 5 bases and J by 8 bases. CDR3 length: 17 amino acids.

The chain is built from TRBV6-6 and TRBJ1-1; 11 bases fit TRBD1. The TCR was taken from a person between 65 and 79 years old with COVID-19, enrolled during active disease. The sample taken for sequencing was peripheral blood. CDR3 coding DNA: TGTGCCAGCAGTCCTGCCCCTACCGGGACAGGGGGACGGGAAGCTTTCTTT. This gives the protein CASSPAPTGTGGREAFF.